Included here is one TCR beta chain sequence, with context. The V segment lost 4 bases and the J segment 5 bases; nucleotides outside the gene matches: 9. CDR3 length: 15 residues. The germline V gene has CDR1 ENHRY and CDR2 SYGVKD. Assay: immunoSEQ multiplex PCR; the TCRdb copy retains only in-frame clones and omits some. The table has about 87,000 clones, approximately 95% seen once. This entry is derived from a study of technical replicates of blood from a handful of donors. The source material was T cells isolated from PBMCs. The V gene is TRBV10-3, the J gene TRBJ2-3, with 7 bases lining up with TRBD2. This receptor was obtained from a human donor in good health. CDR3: CAISAQVGREDTQYF. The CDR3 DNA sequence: TGTGCCATCAGTGCACAGGTGGGGAGGGAAGATACGCAGTATTTT.